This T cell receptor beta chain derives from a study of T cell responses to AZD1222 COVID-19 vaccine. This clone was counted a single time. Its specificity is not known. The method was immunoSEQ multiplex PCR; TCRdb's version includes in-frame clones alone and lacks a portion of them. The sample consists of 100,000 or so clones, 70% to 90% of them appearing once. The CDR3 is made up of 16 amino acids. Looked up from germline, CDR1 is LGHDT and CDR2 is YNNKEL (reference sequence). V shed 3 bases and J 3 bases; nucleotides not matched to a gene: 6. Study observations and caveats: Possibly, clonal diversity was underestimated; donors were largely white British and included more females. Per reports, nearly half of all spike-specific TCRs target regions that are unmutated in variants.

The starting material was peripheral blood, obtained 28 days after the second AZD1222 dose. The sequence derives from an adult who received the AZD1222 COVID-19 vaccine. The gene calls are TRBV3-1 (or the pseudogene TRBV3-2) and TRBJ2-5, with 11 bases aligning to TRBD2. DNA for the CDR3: TGTGCCAGCAGCCATTACGAGACTAGCGGGAAAGAGACCCAGTACTTC. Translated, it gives CASSHYETSGKETQYF.